These 8 T cell receptor beta chains share one sample of origin, sequenced in a study of shared clonotypes between healthy human individuals. Assay: immunoSEQ multiplex PCR; the TCRdb copy retains only in-frame clones and omits some. Here the sample spans roughly 590,000 clones, roughly 95% being singletons. CD45RO-negative cells were positively selected for CCR7, leaving out terminally differentiated effector memory CD45RA+ cells. Sequences were obtained from naive CD8+ T cells sorted from blood. The receptor source for this set is a woman in her 30s in good health.

The rearrangement links TRBV30 to TRBJ2-3; a weak D match, TRBD2 (5 bases). Germline V CDR1 and CDR2: GTSNPN, SVGIG (reference sequence). Trimming took off 4 bases at V and 0 bases at J, with 14 bases between the two ends. This CDR3 comprises 15 residues. CDR3 coding DNA: TGTGCCTGGACAGTGGTTAGCGCTAGCACAGATACGCAGTATTTT. Translated: CAWTVVSASTDTQYF.

The chain is built from TRBV7-2 and TRBJ2-5, with 8 bases matching TRBD1. Judging by the DNA end, TRBJ2-7 fits better; the J call may be wrong. Germline CDR1 reads SGHTA; CDR2 reads FQGNSA. There are 14 residues in the CDR3. This CDR3 reads CASGTGPLFYEQYF. CDR3 coding DNA: TGTGCCAGCGGGACAGGACCCCTATTCTACGAGCAGTACTTC.

V and J are TRBV19 and TRBJ1-1, with 8 bases aligning to TRBD1. The germline CDR1 and CDR2 sequences are LNHDA and SQIVND (reference sequence). This CDR3 is 17 amino acids long. V lost 0 bases and J lost 6; bases outside the gene matches: 12. CDR3 nucleotide sequence: TGTGCCAGTAGTATAGACAGAGACAGGGGAGGGGGGCCTGAAGCTTTCTTT. Protein: CASSIDRDRGGGPEAFF.

The chain combines TRBV5-1 with TRBJ2-3, with D possibly being TRBD2 (5 bases). Trimming took off 7 bases at V and 2 bases at J, with 20 bases between the two ends. The CDR3 length is 16 residues. CDR1 SGHRS and CDR2 YFSETQ come from the germline V gene. CDR3 nucleotides: TGCGCCAGCGGGAGTGAGGGTAACCTACTCACAGATACGCAGTATTTT. Its protein is CASGSEGNLLTDTQYF.

This rearrangement joins TRBV7-9 to TRBJ2-1, with 12 nucleotides matching TRBD1. Germline CDR1 SEHNR, CDR2 FQNEAQ (reference sequence). J gave up 6 bases and V 5 bases, and 5 bases lay outside the gene matches. CDR3 length: 15 residues. CDR3 nucleotides: TGTGCCAGCAGCCTGGGACAGGGGGCCCCCAATGAGCAGTTCTTC. Residues: CASSLGQGAPNEQFF.

As regards this clone: At one of its ends the junction is not consistent with the germline gene, which may arise from a read error. This chain uses TRBV28 with TRBJ1-5; D not certain. CDR1 is MDHEN and CDR2 is SYDVKM in the germline V gene. The CDR3 length is 15 residues. The CDR3: CASSLVVPSSQPQHF. DNA of the CDR3: TGTGCCAGCAGTTTAGTGGTTCCGAGCAGTCAGCCCCAGCATTTT.

The V call is TRBV30, the J call TRBJ2-7; TRBD2 matches at 8 bases. V shed 5 bases, J shed 5 bases, and the junction held 11 bases outside the gene matches. Germline CDR1 and CDR2: GTSNPN and SVGIG (reference sequence). CDR3 length equals 14 residues. DNA of the CDR3: TGTGCCTGGGTATCGGGAGGGACGCGAGACGAGCAGTACTTC. Its protein is CAWVSGGTRDEQYF.

The genes are TRBV6-1 and TRBJ1-4, with 8 bases matching TRBD1. The V and J ends lost 0 bases and 5 bases, in that order; junction bases with no gene match: 14. From germline, CDR1 is MNHNS and CDR2 SASEGT. The CDR3 runs to 19 residues. CDR3 bases: TGTGCCAGCAGTGAAGCGATTACCCGGACAGGGCGCCCGAATGAAAAACTGTTTTTT. It encodes CASSEAITRTGRPNEKLFF.